This is a list of T cell receptor beta chains from one sample in a study of blood T cell repertoires in COVID-19. Only in-frame clones appear in the TCRdb table, and some are missing; sequencing was by immunoSEQ multiplex PCR. The table includes roughly 150,000 clones, 84% detected once. The sequencing input was PBMCs or T cells enriched from blood (not recorded which). The receptors were sampled from a man aged 50 to 59 in a cohort exposed to, infected with or recovered from COVID-19 (not recorded which). Both conserved end residues are part of each CDR3.

v_call | cdr3_aa
TRBV5-6 | CASSLGGVAQYF
TRBV12-3/TRBV12-4 | CASSTDRGRMAFF
TRBV5-6 | CASSWGLAGSPDTQYF
TRBV7-2 | CASSLLSGGSSYNEQFF
TRBV11-1 | CASSLVTGYEQYF
TRBV5-6 | CASSSAGLAGEDEQFF
TRBV6-5 | CASSQYNEQFF
TRBV7-2 | CASSGTSGGAETQYF
TRBV5-4 | CASSRGTGGREQYF
TRBV3-1/TRBV3-2 | CASSHPPVSGRAFEQFF
TRBV28 | CASLAGIPREDEQFF
TRBV7-2 | CASSLAGTSGNTIYF
TRBV9 | CASSVGGGADTQYF
TRBV28 | CASFPGLAGGGEQFF
TRBV19 | CASSLTGGIGETQYF
TRBV7-6 | CASSIHRGESSYNEQFF
TRBV4-2 | CASSQEARRDSPLHF
TRBV7-9 | CASSPRQTLRYGYTF
TRBV10-2 | CASSLDRGLTYEQYF